The 29 T cell receptor beta chains presented below share a single source sample, sequenced in a study of cytomegalovirus exposure and HLA in healthy donors. The primer mix had 60 Vbeta and 13 Jbeta primers. The protocol was immunoSEQ multiplex PCR, while the TCRdb copy is restricted to in-frame clones and leaves out a portion. This table holds some 150,000 clones, over 70% found once. Sequencing input: PBMCs. The receptors were sampled from a man younger than 40 in good health and CMV-seronegative.

This clone was seen a single time. The chain employs TRBV10-3 and TRBJ2-7; 12 bases agree with TRBD1. The CDR3 covers 16 residues. In germline, CDR1 is ENHRY, CDR2 SYGVKD. V shed 6 bases, J shed 3 bases, and the junction held 9 bases outside the gene matches. CDR3 sequence reads: CAISLGQGALLYEQYF. For the CDR3, the DNA is TGTGCCATCAGCCTGGGACAGGGGGCCTTGCTCTACGAGCAGTACTTC.

The chain employs TRBV19 and TRBJ1-1; D ambiguous. V was cut by 3 bases and J by 5 bases, with 13 bases left in between. Germline CDR1 reads LNHDA; CDR2 reads SQIVND (reference sequence). The CDR3 covers 14 residues. This CDR3 reads CASSMVKGGTEAFF. CDR3 DNA sequence: TGTGCCAGTAGTATGGTAAAGGGAGGAACTGAAGCTTTCTTT.

V is TRBV4-1 and J is TRBJ2-1; 10 bases are shared with TRBD1. CDR1 is MGHRA, CDR2 YSYEKL, per germline. With 0 bases clipped from V and 7 bases from J, the junction kept 9 bases outside the gene matches. The CDR3 totals 17 residues. The CDR3 DNA sequence: TGCGCCAGCAGCCAAGAAGGGCCCGGGACAGGGGATAATGAGCAGTTCTTC. This codes for CASSQEGPGTGDNEQFF.

The V gene is TRBV14, the J gene TRBJ2-5; D perhaps matches TRBD1 (5 bases). V was pared by 1 base and J by 5 bases, with 14 bases between. Per germline, CDR1 SGHDN and CDR2 FVKESK. The CDR3 spans 15 residues. The CDR3: CASSQAGMVEETQYF. The DNA of the CDR3 is TGTGCCAGCAGCCAAGCAGGGATGGTGGAGGAGACCCAGTACTTC.

This sequence joins TRBV6-4 and TRBJ1-6; D ambiguous. The V gene's germline CDR1 is MRHNA and CDR2 SNTAGT. V was cut by 6 bases and J by 5 bases, with 11 bases left in between. The CDR3 extends over 14 amino acids. The CDR3 DNA follows: TGTGCCAGCAGCCTCGGGGAGGATAATTCACCCCTCCACTTT. Translated, it gives CASSLGEDNSPLHF.

This chain joins TRBV6-1 and TRBJ2-3; TRBD2 matches at 7 bases. Trimming removed 6 bases from V and 0 bases from J; junction bases left unmatched: 6. Germline values: CDR1 MNHNS, CDR2 SASEGT. The CDR3 length is 15 residues. CDR3: CASSQAGTSTDTQYF. The CDR3 coding sequence is TGTGCCAGCAGCCAAGCGGGAACTAGCACAGATACGCAGTATTTT.

The rearrangement links TRBV10-2 to TRBJ2-1; 15 bases match TRBD2. Trimming took 8 bases from V and 0 from J; bases not matched to a gene: 8. The CDR3 contains 18 residues. Germline CDR1 and CDR2: WSHSY and SAAADI. CDR3 nucleotides: TGCGCCAGCCGGGGACTAGCGGGGGGCTCTTCCTCCTACAATGAGCAGTTCTTC. Encoded protein: CASRGLAGGSSSYNEQFF.

The chain carries TRBV30 and TRBJ2-5; weak D call: TRBD1 (6 bases). Germline CDR1 GTSNPN, CDR2 SVGIG (reference sequence). This CDR3 region has 13 residues. V lost 4 bases, J lost 5 bases, and 14 bases lay in between. The CDR3 nucleotides read TGTGCCTGGAATCAGGGGTCCGGGGAGACCCAGTACTTC. Translated, it gives CAWNQGSGETQYF.

The gene calls are TRBV10-3 and TRBJ2-5, with 7 bases identical to TRBD2. The J call may be incorrect, as the DNA end agrees better with TRBJ2-7. Germline CDR1 and CDR2: ENHRY and SYGVKD. The CDR3 spans 13 residues. CDR3 coding DNA: TGTGCCTCTAGGGAGGGATCCTCCTACGAGCAGTACTTC. This sequence encodes CASREGSSYEQYF.

The chain recombines TRBV19 with TRBJ2-4; 7 nucleotides agree with TRBD2. V lost 4 bases and J lost 4; bases outside the gene matches: 7. The germline CDR1 and CDR2 sequences are LNHDA and SQIVND (reference sequence). This CDR3 has 15 amino acids. The CDR3, as DNA: TGTGCCAGTAGTACTGTGGGGGGGAGAAAAAACATTCAGTACTTC. It is translated as CASSTVGGRKNIQYF.

J is TRBJ1-5 and V is TRBV28; TRBD1 matches 9 bases. From germline, CDR1 is MDHEN and CDR2 SYDVKM. The CDR3 spans 16 residues. V was clipped by 6 bases and J by 2 bases; unmatched bases: 8. The CDR3, as DNA: TGTGCCAGCAGAATCTACAGGGGGCTGGGCAATCAGCCCCAGCATTTT. Protein: CASRIYRGLGNQPQHF.

The chain couples TRBV9 to TRBJ1-1; possibly TRBD1 for D (5 bases). CDR1 is SGDLS and CDR2 is YYNGEE in the germline V gene. CDR3 length: 15 residues. V lost 7 bases and J lost 3, with 19 bases in between. The CDR3 here is CASVRGITLDTEAFF. The CDR3 DNA follows: TGTGCCAGCGTAAGGGGCATCACCCTAGACACTGAAGCTTTCTTT. Combining the CDR3 with reference TRBV9 and TRBJ1-1 gives the whole variable domain DSGVTQTPKHLITATGQRVTLRCSPRSGDLSVYWYQQSLDQGLQFLIQYYNGEERAKGNILERFSAQQFPDLHSELNLSSLELGDSALYFCASVRGITLDTEAFFGQGTRLTVV.

This rearrangement joins TRBV5-1 to TRBJ2-1; D is uncertain. With 4 bases removed from V and 4 bases from J, the gap between germline ends came to 15 bases. Per the germline V gene, CDR1 is SGHRS and CDR2 is YFSETQ. This CDR3 spans 15 amino acids. In DNA form, the CDR3 reads TGCGCCAGCAGCCCCCCTGGCGGCTTTTACAATGAGCAGTTCTTC. This codes for CASSPPGGFYNEQFF.

CDR3 DNA: TGCGCCAGCAGCTTGGCCCTAGGACAGGGGGTCACCGGGGAGCTGTTTTTT. Amino acids: CASSLALGQGVTGELFF. The rearrangement links TRBV5-1 to TRBJ2-2; 10 bases fit TRBD1. The CDR3 runs to 17 residues. V shed 0 bases, J shed 4 bases, and the junction held 6 bases outside the gene matches. Germline V lookup: CDR1 SGHRS, CDR2 YFSETQ. Full variable domain (missing parts from reference TRBV5-1 and TRBJ2-2): KAGVTQTPRYLIKTRGQQVTLSCSPISGHRSVSWYQQTPGQGLQFLFEYFSETQRNKGNFPGRFSGRQFSNSRSEMNVSTLELGDSALYLCASSLALGQGVTGELFFGEGSRLTVL.

CDR3: CASSPRGLYNEQFF. The CDR3 nucleotides are TGTGCCAGCAGCCCACGGGGACTTTACAATGAGCAGTTCTTC. V and J are TRBV14 and TRBJ2-1; a possible D gene is TRBD2 (6 bases). Germline CDR1 reads SGHDN; CDR2 reads FVKESK. The CDR3 sequence is 14 residues long. V dropped 4 bases and J dropped 4 bases, with 11 bases sitting between them.

This clone was observed once. The chain links TRBV30 to TRBJ2-5; the match to TRBD2 covers 7 bases. CDR3 length: 17 residues. Trimming at V came to 1 base and at J to 4 bases, leaving 15 bases not matched to a gene. Germline-derived CDR1 and CDR2 are GTSNPN and SVGIG (reference sequence). The CDR3 sequence is CAWSDGTGTTPLETQYF. DNA of the CDR3: TGTGCCTGGAGTGACGGGACCGGGACTACCCCTTTAGAGACCCAGTACTTC.

The genes are TRBV23-1 and TRBJ2-3, with TRBD1 matching over 12 bases. TRBV23-1 is given ORF status, its function remaining uncertain. Trimming at V came to 2 bases and at J to 1 base, leaving 10 bases not matched to a gene. The CDR3 extends over 19 amino acids. The CDR3 DNA reads TGCGCCAGCAGTCAAGGGACAGGGGGCGCCAGCTGTTGCACAGATACGCAGTATTTT. Protein product: CASSQGTGGASCCTDTQYF.

The rearrangement uses TRBV11-2 and TRBJ2-1, with a possible D match to TRBD2 (6 bases). The CDR3 extends over 16 amino acids. The V end was cut by 4 bases, the J end by 0 bases, with 13 bases between. CDR1 is SGHAT and CDR2 is FQNNGV in the germline V gene. CDR3 in amino acids: CASSSRLVYSYNEQFF. CDR3 DNA: TGTGCCAGCAGCTCCCGACTAGTTTACTCCTACAATGAGCAGTTCTTC. The full variable domain, rest sourced from reference TRBV11-2 and TRBJ2-1, is EAGVAQSPRYKIIEKRQSVAFWCNPISGHATLYWYQQILGQGPKLLIQFQNNGVVDDSQLPKDRFSAERLKGVDSTLKIQPAKLEDSAVYLCASSSRLVYSYNEQFFGPGTRLTVL.

The chain employs TRBV11-3 and TRBJ2-1; TRBD2 aligns across 7 bases. There are 14 residues in the CDR3. After removal of 1 base from V and 4 bases from J, the junction contained 1 base not matched to a gene. Germline V gene data show CDR1 as SGHNT and CDR2 as YENEEA. Here the CDR3 reads CASSLGREYNEQFF. The CDR3 DNA is TGTGCCAGCAGCTTAGGGCGGGAGTACAATGAGCAGTTCTTC.

V is TRBV28 and J is TRBJ1-1, with D perhaps TRBD1 (5 bases). Trimming took off 5 bases at V and 1 base at J, with 8 bases between the two ends. The CDR3 length is 13 residues. Germline V gives CDR1 MDHEN, CDR2 SYDVKM. Here the CDR3 reads CASSTQGNTEAFF. The CDR3 DNA reads as TGTGCCAGCAGTACCCAGGGGAACACTGAAGCTTTCTTT.

J is TRBJ1-1 and V is TRBV28; D is unresolved. Trimming left V 2 bases short and J 0 bases short, with 7 bases between. This CDR3 contains 14 residues. Per the germline V gene, CDR1 is MDHEN and CDR2 is SYDVKM. Here the CDR3 DNA reads TGTGCCAGCAGTTTAACACCCATGAACACTGAAGCTTTCTTT. It codes for CASSLTPMNTEAFF.

This clone showed up just a few times. The V call is TRBV9, the J call TRBJ1-4; possibly TRBD1 for D (6 bases). The CDR3 is 17 amino acids. V shed 0 bases and J shed 8 bases, with 20 bases lying between them. Germline lookup yields CDR1 SGDLS and CDR2 YYNGEE. CDR3 loop: CASSVGVSGQTREKLFF. In DNA, the CDR3 is TGTGCCAGCAGCGTAGGGGTTTCTGGACAGACAAGGGAAAAACTGTTTTTT.

The V gene is TRBV9, the J gene TRBJ1-3; D is possibly TRBD1 (6 bases). The CDR3 is 15 amino acids. With 2 bases removed from V and 3 bases from J, the gap between germline ends came to 12 bases. In germline, CDR1 is SGDLS, CDR2 YYNGEE. CDR3: CASSVARGGGNTIYF. In nucleotides, the CDR3 is TGTGCCAGCAGCGTTGCCAGGGGCGGTGGAAACACCATATATTTT. The variable domain in full, with the rest retrieved from reference TRBV9 and TRBJ1-3, is DSGVTQTPKHLITATGQRVTLRCSPRSGDLSVYWYQQSLDQGLQFLIQYYNGEERAKGNILERFSAQQFPDLHSELNLSSLELGDSALYFCASSVARGGGNTIYFGEGSWLTVV.

This clone appeared a single time. CDR3 region: CASSLALPYEQYF. CDR3 coding DNA: TGTGCCAGCAGCTTAGCCCTCCCCTACGAGCAGTACTTC. The chain recombines TRBV7-8 with TRBJ2-7, with unresolved D. Between the trimmed V and J ends, which lost 0 bases and 2 bases, there was a span of 5 bases. This CDR3 is 13 amino acids long. Per the germline V gene, CDR1 is SGHVS and CDR2 is FQNEAQ.

This chain connects TRBV6-5 to TRBJ1-2; D ambiguous. The V gene's germline CDR1 is MNHEY and CDR2 SVGAGI. The CDR3 consists of 14 residues. V was cut by 6 bases and J by 4 bases, with 15 bases left in between. The CDR3, as DNA: TGTGCCAGCAGCCCCCTCGCAGGATCCTATGGCTACACCTTC. Its protein is CASSPLAGSYGYTF.

V and J are TRBV9 and TRBJ1-2; D is ambiguous. Germline-derived CDR1 and CDR2 are SGDLS and YYNGEE. CDR3 length: 16 amino acids. V was clipped by 5 bases and J by 6 bases, with 23 bases between them. The CDR3 DNA reads TGTGCCAGCAGACCATTCCCAGGTAGTCATTTAGATGGCTACACCTTC. Its protein product is CASRPFPGSHLDGYTF.

The chain links TRBV9 to TRBJ1-2, with D uncertain. CDR1 is SGDLS and CDR2 is YYNGEE in the germline V gene. Between the trimmed V and J ends, which lost 0 bases and 6 bases, there was a span of 12 bases. This CDR3 spans 14 amino acids. For the CDR3, the DNA is TGTGCCAGCAGCGTAGGACGGGGTTGGGATGGCTACACCTTC. It codes for CASSVGRGWDGYTF.

The chain has TRBV28 and TRBJ2-1, with 9 bases matching TRBD2. CDR1 MDHEN and CDR2 SYDVKM come from the germline V gene. V gave up 5 bases and J gave up 4 bases; unmatched junction bases: 9. The CDR3 extends over 16 amino acids. The CDR3 nucleotides are TGTGCCAGCAGTCCGCGGCTAGCGGGACCTTACAATGAGCAGTTCTTC. Residues: CASSPRLAGPYNEQFF.

J is TRBJ2-7 and V is TRBV5-1, with 11 nucleotides matching TRBD2. With V trimmed by 3 bases and J by 4 bases, 9 bases remained unmatched. The CDR3 contains 16 residues. Germline V lookup: CDR1 SGHRS, CDR2 YFSETQ. CDR3 nucleotides: TGCGCCAGCAGCTCCCTCCTAGCGGGGGGTCGGTACGAGCAGTACTTC. This codes for CASSSLLAGGRYEQYF. Full variable domain (missing parts from reference TRBV5-1 and TRBJ2-7): KAGVTQTPRYLIKTRGQQVTLSCSPISGHRSVSWYQQTPGQGLQFLFEYFSETQRNKGNFPGRFSGRQFSNSRSEMNVSTLELGDSALYLCASSSLLAGGRYEQYFGPGTRLTVT.